The source of this T cell receptor (beta chain) is a study of T-cell memory formation after mild COVID-19. Study at large: TCR clustering was largely donor specific. Findings of the study overall: In second-wave clones peaking day 37, SARS-CoV-2 specificity remained unconfirmed. Day 15 to 85 contracting clones showed balanced CD4/CD8; later expanders leaned CD4+.

Note on this clonotype: Its antigen is currently unknown.

From the 5' RACE reads, TCRdb called clonotypes with MiXCR, one entry per CDR3 protein. The sample includes more than 250,000 distinct CDR3 sequences, about 17% of them seen just once. The receptor was derived from a man aged 18 to 35 who had mild COVID-19 (a few samples of this study predate the infection). Cell type and time point are not known. What was sequenced was PBMCs or a T cell subset sorted from them (not recorded which).

CDR3: CASSLGTAVGQPQHF. The CDR3 region has the DNA TGTGCCAGCAGTCTCGGGACAGCGGTTGGTCAGCCCCAGCATTTT. The chain recombines TRBV12-3 or TRBV12-4 with TRBJ1-5; TRBD1 matches 7 bases. This CDR3 region has 15 residues. V lost 5 bases and J lost 6; bases outside the gene matches: 10.